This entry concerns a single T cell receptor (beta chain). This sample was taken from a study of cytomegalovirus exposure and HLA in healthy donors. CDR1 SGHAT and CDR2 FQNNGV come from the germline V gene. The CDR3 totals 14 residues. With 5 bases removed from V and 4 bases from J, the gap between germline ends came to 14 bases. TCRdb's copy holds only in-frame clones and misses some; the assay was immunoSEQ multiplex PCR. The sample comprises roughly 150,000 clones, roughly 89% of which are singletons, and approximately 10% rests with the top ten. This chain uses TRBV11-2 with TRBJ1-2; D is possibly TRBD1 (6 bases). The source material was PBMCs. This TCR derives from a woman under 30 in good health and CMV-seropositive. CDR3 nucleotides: TGTGCCAGCAGCCCGGGGGGGGCCTTCTATGGCTACACCTTC. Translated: CASSPGGAFYGYTF.